This entry describes one T cell receptor (beta chain). As yet, its antigen is unknown. The sample comes from a study of response to subunit inactivated influenza vaccine. General observations from the study: Each seasonal influenza vaccination, the authors suggested, recruits few new T cells.

MiXCR was run by TCRdb on the RT-PCR reads, yielding one entry per CDR3 protein. The data show 550,000 to 600,000 distinct CDR3 sequences, roughly 12% seen once. The TCR was taken from a man in his fifties who received an inactivated influenza vaccine. Sample: PBMCs from blood, taken on the day of vaccination.

The CDR3 here is CASSRDRGRGGELFF. CDR3 nucleotide sequence: TGTGCCAGCAGCCGGGACAGGGGACGTGGCGGGGAGCTGTTTTTT. V is TRBV9 and J is TRBJ2-2, with 10 bases that match TRBD1. The CDR3 runs 15 residues. Germline V CDR1 and CDR2: SGDLS, YYNGEE. The V and J ends lost 4 bases and 7 bases, in that order; junction bases with no gene match: 7.